This passage covers 24 T cell receptor beta chains from one sample sequenced in a study of vaccination and CD4 T cells after COVID-19 (dated by TCRdb to between 2020 and 2023). Reading the label with the study, this specimen's treatment or condition is: approximately nine-day PBMC culture with coronavirus spike peptide pools or control peptides (ViraFEST assay). The library was built by means of PCR. Sequenced on an Illumina iSeq 100. TCR sequencing of DNA from cultured CD4+ T cells used the Oncomine TCR Beta short-read assay at the Johns Hopkins FTIC core. In-frame beta chains were kept once TCRdb had trimmed the public reads at Q25 with fastp and called clones with MiXCR. All rows with the same CDR3 protein become a single entry with the most common DNA and genes. The sample table contains around 12,000 distinct CDR3 sequences; only one count was recorded for about 75% of them. The top ten constitute around 10% of the sample.

Their specific antigens are unknown. Sequencing was performed on CD4+ T cells from blood, cultured in vitro. Receptors were obtained from a human donor who had recovered from COVID-19.

This clonotype has a single count. The gene calls are TRBV20-1 and TRBJ2-3; tentatively, D is TRBD2 (6 bases). CDR3 size: 14 residues. The V end was cut by 6 bases, the J end by 2 bases, with 15 bases between. Germline V gene sequence: CDR1 DFQATT, CDR2 SNEGSKA (reference sequence). The CDR3, as DNA: TGCAGTGCCACGCGGGCTAGCGTCACAGATACGCAGTATTTT. Its protein product is CSATRASVTDTQYF.

This clonotype was detected only a few times. The rearrangement joins TRBV27 to TRBJ1-5, with D unclear. CDR3 size: 14 residues. Trimming cost V 3 bases and J 2 bases, with 8 bases left between them. Per the germline V gene, CDR1 is MNHEY and CDR2 is SMNVEV (reference sequence). The chain's CDR3 is CASSFERGNQPQHF. CDR3 nucleotide sequence: TGTGCCAGCAGTTTTGAAAGGGGCAATCAGCCCCAGCATTTT.

The chain couples TRBV29-1 to TRBJ1-1; D call uncertain. The CDR3 is made up of 11 amino acids. CDR1 and CDR2 (germline): SQVTM, ANQGSEA. The ends were cut back, 4 bases at V and 2 bases at J, with 5 bases in the middle. The DNA of the CDR3 is TGCAGCGTTGGGGCAAACACTGAAGCTTTCTTT. This translates into CSVGANTEAFF.

The sample holds one count of this clonotype. V and J are TRBV24-1 and TRBJ1-1; D possibly corresponds to TRBD1 (6 bases). Per the germline V gene, CDR1 is KGHDR and CDR2 is SFDVKD. The CDR3 sequence is 14 residues long. V lost 10 bases, J lost 5 bases, and 19 bases lay in between. CDR3 protein: CATMTGGPVTEAFF. DNA of the CDR3: TGTGCCACGATGACGGGGGGGCCCGTTACTGAAGCTTTCTTT.

V is TRBV2 and J is TRBJ2-1, with 7 bases fitting TRBD2. J gave up 5 bases and V 8 bases, and 9 bases lay outside the gene matches. The CDR3 is 14 residues long. The germline CDR1 and CDR2 sequences are SNHLY and FYNNEI. The CDR3 DNA reads as TGTGCCAGCGGAGTCCTAGCGGTCAACAATGAGCAGTTCTTC. Translating it yields CASGVLAVNNEQFF. The full variable domain, with the rest looked up from reference TRBV2 and TRBJ2-1, is EPEVTQTPSHQVTQMGQEVILRCVPISNHLYFYWYRQILGQKVEFLVSFYNNEISEKSEIFDDQFSVERPDGSNFTLKIRSTKLEDSAMYFCASGVLAVNNEQFFGPGTRLTVL.

This chain uses TRBV7-6 with TRBJ2-1; 13 positions agree with TRBD2. This CDR3 is built from 16 residues. Germline loops: CDR1 SGHVS, CDR2 FNYEAQ. The ends lost 5 bases at V and 9 bases at J; junction bases unmatched: 10. The CDR3 region is CASSPPRTSGRGEQFF. CDR3 sequence (DNA): TGTGCCAGCAGCCCCCCGCGAACTAGCGGGAGGGGTGAGCAGTTCTTC.

CDR3 bases: TGTGCCTGGAGTTCCCAGAGTGGAAACACCATATATTTT. Translated: CAWSSQSGNTIYF. V usage is TRBV30 and J usage is TRBJ1-3; D uncertain. The length of the CDR3 is 13 residues. Trimming cost V 2 bases and J 3 bases, with 8 bases left between them. Germline values: CDR1 GTSNPN, CDR2 SVGIG (reference sequence).

This clonotype was seen a single time. V usage is TRBV4-3 and J usage is TRBJ2-1, with unresolved D. Germline V gene lookup returns CDR1 LGHNA and CDR2 YSLEER. This CDR3 spans 14 amino acids. The germline V and J ends were trimmed by 1 base and 9 bases, with 13 bases remaining between them. The CDR3 sequence is CASSQVVSASEQFF. As DNA, the CDR3 is TGCGCCAGCAGCCAAGTAGTATCCGCAAGTGAGCAGTTCTTC.

The chain joins TRBV7-2 to TRBJ2-3, with no clear D. The CDR3 is 11 amino acids. Germline assignment: CDR1 SGHTA and CDR2 FQGNSA. The ends were cut back, 5 bases at V and 7 bases at J, with 7 bases in the middle. This CDR3 is CASSPDNTQYF. For the CDR3, the DNA is TGTGCCAGCAGCCCGGATAATACGCAGTATTTT.

This chain links TRBV7-2 with TRBJ2-7; D gene unclear. The germline V gene has CDR1 SGHTA and CDR2 FQGNSA. Trimming shortened V by 6 bases and J by 7 bases, and 16 bases separated the two germline ends. The length of the CDR3 is 13 residues. The CDR3 nucleotides read TGTGCCAGCAGTCAGATCCGTCGTGGGGAGCAGTACTTC. This codes for CASSQIRRGEQYF.

The J gene is TRBJ1-5, the V gene TRBV6-1; no firm D call. Trimming removed 7 bases at V and 4 bases at J, with 11 bases between. Germline assignment: CDR1 MNHNS and CDR2 SASEGT. This CDR3 is 13 amino acids long. The CDR3 DNA is TGTGCCAGCATTCCAGACCCGAATCAGCCCCAGCATTTT. Amino acids: CASIPDPNQPQHF.

The J gene is TRBJ2-7, the V gene TRBV20-1, with 9 nucleotides matching TRBD2. Germline lookup yields CDR1 DFQATT and CDR2 SNEGSKA (reference sequence). The CDR3 length is 14 residues. The junction had 6 bases not matched to a gene; V was cut back by 6 bases and J by 0 bases. CDR3 in DNA: TGCAGTGCCCTACCGGGACTAGCCTCCTACGAGCAGTACTTC. Protein product: CSALPGLASYEQYF.

The rearrangement joins TRBV27 to TRBJ1-2; 7 nucleotides match TRBD1. The germline V gene encodes CDR1 MNHEY and CDR2 SMNVEV (reference sequence). This CDR3 has 12 residues. J lost 6 bases, V lost 3 bases, and 1 base had no gene match. Here the CDR3 reads CASSFRGDGYTF. DNA of the CDR3: TGTGCCAGCAGTTTCAGGGGGGATGGCTACACCTTC.

V gene TRBV19 combines with J gene TRBJ2-3; 14 bases align to TRBD2. There are 16 residues in the CDR3. Germline CDR1 and CDR2: LNHDA and SQIVND (reference sequence). V shed 6 bases, J shed 7 bases, and the junction held 9 bases outside the gene matches. CDR3 region: CASSTGLAGGLNTQYF. CDR3 sequence (DNA): TGTGCCAGTAGCACCGGACTAGCGGGAGGTCTCAATACGCAGTATTTT.

The chain couples TRBV6-2 or TRBV6-3 to TRBJ2-4, with D possibly called TRBD1 or TRBD2 (6 bases each). The V end was cut by 7 bases, the J end by 6 bases, with 16 bases between. The CDR3 length is 14 residues. From germline, CDR1 is MNHEY and CDR2 SVGEGT. CDR3 protein: CASTRTGAGNIQYF. DNA for the CDR3: TGTGCCAGCACTCGGACGGGGGCGGGAAACATTCAGTACTTC.

The chain links TRBV19 to TRBJ1-4, with TRBD1 as a possible D gene (6 bases). The germline V and J ends were trimmed by 5 bases and 8 bases, with 15 bases remaining between them. CDR1 LNHDA and CDR2 SQIVND come from the germline V gene (reference sequence). The CDR3 runs 14 residues. CDR3: CASSPRGTQEKLFF. CDR3 sequence (DNA): TGTGCCAGTAGTCCCAGGGGCACACAGGAAAAACTGTTTTTT.

This clonotype was seen only once. The chain is built from TRBV28 and TRBJ1-2, with TRBD1 matching 11 bases. The CDR3 runs 17 residues. The V gene's germline CDR1 is MDHEN and CDR2 SYDVKM. The ends lost 3 bases at V and 3 bases at J; junction bases unmatched: 9. The CDR3 bases are TGTGCCAGCAGTTTGGGGACCGGGACAGGGGGTTACTATGGCTACACCTTC. Protein: CASSLGTGTGGYYGYTF.

The sample holds a few counts of this clonotype. The chain couples TRBV20-1 to TRBJ1-1; TRBD1 might be the D (6 bases). Germline lookup yields CDR1 DFQATT and CDR2 SNEGSKA (reference sequence). CDR3 length: 14 amino acids. Trimming shortened V by 3 bases and J by 4 bases, and 15 bases separated the two germline ends. CDR3 in DNA: TGCAGTGCTAGCGGTGGGGGAGGGGGCACTGAAGCTTTCTTT. It encodes CSASGGGGGTEAFF.

The chain is built from TRBV11-2 and TRBJ1-5; 8 nucleotides agree with TRBD1. The V gene's germline CDR1 is SGHAT and CDR2 FQNNGV. This CDR3 comprises 15 residues. V gave up 7 bases and J gave up 3 bases; unmatched junction bases: 8. Here the CDR3 reads CASKRTGIDNQPQHF. In DNA, the CDR3 is TGTGCCAGCAAGAGGACAGGGATAGACAATCAGCCCCAGCATTTT.

This clonotype was observed once. This sequence joins TRBV19 and TRBJ1-2; TRBD1 agrees at 7 bases. Germline V gene sequence: CDR1 LNHDA, CDR2 SQIVND (reference sequence). V lost 8 bases to trimming and J lost 7 bases; unmatched junction nucleotides: 7. The CDR3 loop spans 12 amino acids. The CDR3 spells CASSLTGLGYTF. The DNA for the CDR3 is TGTGCCAGTTCTCTGACAGGGCTTGGCTACACCTTC.

V is TRBV6-1 and J is TRBJ2-3, with 8 bases lining up with TRBD2. J was trimmed by 3 bases and V by 0 bases; bases with no gene match: 11. From germline, CDR1 is MNHNS and CDR2 SASEGT. The CDR3 consists of 18 residues. CDR3 coding DNA: TGTGCCAGCAGTGAAGCTTGGGGGGCGGGGGGCGGGACAGATACGCAGTATTTT. Protein product: CASSEAWGAGGGTDTQYF.

This clonotype was seen more than once but under ten times. The V and J genes are TRBV6-1 and TRBJ1-5; 8 nucleotides match TRBD1. V shed 5 bases, J shed 2 bases, and the junction held 5 bases outside the gene matches. CDR1 and CDR2 from the germline V gene are MNHNS and SASEGT. This CDR3 spans 15 amino acids. The CDR3 coding sequence is TGTGCCAGCAGTCCCGACAGGGGTGGCAATCAGCCCCAGCATTTT. This codes for CASSPDRGGNQPQHF.

The chain employs TRBV6-5 and TRBJ1-2, with D possibly matching TRBD1 (6 bases). The V gene lost 0 bases and the J gene lost 7 bases, with 12 bases spanning the gap. Germline V gives CDR1 MNHEY, CDR2 SVGAGI. The CDR3 is 14 residues long. Written as DNA, the CDR3 is TGTGCCAGCAGTTACTCGGGTACAGGGCTTGGCTACACCTTC. Protein: CASSYSGTGLGYTF.

The sample holds one count of this clonotype. The J gene is TRBJ1-2, the V gene TRBV20-1, with no clear D. This CDR3 is built from 14 residues. Trimming stripped 3 bases from V and 2 bases from J, with 13 bases between. Germline V lookup: CDR1 DFQATT, CDR2 SNEGSKA (reference sequence). DNA of the CDR3: TGCAGTGCTAGTAAATTGGGTATAAACTATGGCTACACCTTC. Translation: CSASKLGINYGYTF.